What follows are 7 T cell receptor beta chains derived from one specimen sequenced in a study of OX40 agonist ivuxolimab in advanced cancers. The method was immunoSEQ multiplex PCR; TCRdb's version includes in-frame clones alone and lacks a portion of them. The table includes about 75,000 clones, roughly nine tenths detected once. The material was CD4+ or CD8+ T cells sorted from blood, obtained in a trial of the OX40 agonist ivuxolimab. These receptor sequences come from an adult with an advanced solid tumor such as melanoma, head and neck, liver or kidney cancer.

The chain uses TRBV7-2 and TRBJ2-1; D is possibly TRBD2 (6 bases). The V gene's germline CDR1 is SGHTA and CDR2 FQGNSA. The germline V and J ends were trimmed by 4 bases and 4 bases, with 8 bases remaining between them. The CDR3 covers 13 residues. CDR3 sequence: CASSSRDYNEQFF. The CDR3 nucleotides are TGTGCCAGCAGCTCGCGGGATTACAATGAGCAGTTCTTC.

This clone was seen just once. This rearrangement joins TRBV2 to TRBJ2-5; D not certain. In germline, CDR1 is SNHLY, CDR2 FYNNEI. CDR3 length: 11 amino acids. V was trimmed by 6 bases and J by 5 bases, leaving 7 bases between them. The CDR3 nucleotides are TGTGCCAGCAGGGTAATGGAGACCCAGTACTTC. Translation: CASRVMETQYF.

Here the CDR3 reads CASSQQGARTEAFF. CDR3 bases: TGTGCCAGCAGCCAACAGGGGGCGCGAACTGAAGCTTTCTTT. The chain carries TRBV6-5 and TRBJ1-1; 9 bases are a match to TRBD1. V dropped 6 bases and J dropped 5; count of bases not matched to a gene: 7. CDR1 is MNHEY and CDR2 is SVGAGI in the germline V gene. The CDR3 runs 14 residues.

As DNA, the CDR3 is TGTGCCAGCAGCTTGTCTAGCGGGGGGGTTGCAGATACGCAGTATTTT. The encoded protein is CASSLSSGGVADTQYF. The chain is built from TRBV5-6 and TRBJ2-3; TRBD2 agrees at 12 bases. V lost 1 base to trimming and J lost 4 bases; unmatched junction nucleotides: 4. The CDR3 extends over 16 amino acids. Germline V gene sequence: CDR1 SGHDT, CDR2 YYEEEE.

This chain connects TRBV2 to TRBJ2-1, with 12 bases aligning to TRBD2. CDR1 is SNHLY, CDR2 FYNNEI, per germline. The CDR3 loop spans 14 amino acids. V shed 5 bases, J shed 10 bases, and the junction held 6 bases outside the gene matches. CDR3 residues: CASSRTSGESEQFF. In DNA, the CDR3 is TGTGCCAGCAGTCGGACTAGCGGGGAGAGCGAGCAGTTCTTC.

V gene TRBV27 combines with J gene TRBJ1-5; D is unresolved. Between the trimmed V and J ends, which lost 4 bases and 0 bases, there was a span of 13 bases. Germline CDR1 and CDR2: MNHEY and SMNVEV (reference sequence). This CDR3 has 16 amino acids. The CDR3 nucleotides are TGTGCCAGCAGTTCCTCAGGACTGTATAGCAATCAGCCCCAGCATTTT. Translation: CASSSSGLYSNQPQHF.

The chain recombines TRBV25-1 with TRBJ2-5, with D perhaps being TRBD1 or TRBD2 (6 bases each). CDR3 size: 13 residues. Germline-derived CDR1 and CDR2 are MGHDK and SYGVNS. The V end was cut by 5 bases, the J end by 1 base, with 8 bases between. Written as DNA, the CDR3 is TGTGCCAGCAGTTGGGGGGCCCAAGAGACCCAGTACTTC. Protein sequence: CASSWGAQETQYF. Variable domain in full (rest from reference TRBV25-1 and TRBJ2-5): EADIYQTPRYLVIGTGKKITLECSQTMGHDKMYWYQQDPGMELHLIHYSYGVNSTEKGDLSSESTVSRIRTEHFPLTLESARPSHTSQYLCASSWGAQETQYFGPGTRLLVL.